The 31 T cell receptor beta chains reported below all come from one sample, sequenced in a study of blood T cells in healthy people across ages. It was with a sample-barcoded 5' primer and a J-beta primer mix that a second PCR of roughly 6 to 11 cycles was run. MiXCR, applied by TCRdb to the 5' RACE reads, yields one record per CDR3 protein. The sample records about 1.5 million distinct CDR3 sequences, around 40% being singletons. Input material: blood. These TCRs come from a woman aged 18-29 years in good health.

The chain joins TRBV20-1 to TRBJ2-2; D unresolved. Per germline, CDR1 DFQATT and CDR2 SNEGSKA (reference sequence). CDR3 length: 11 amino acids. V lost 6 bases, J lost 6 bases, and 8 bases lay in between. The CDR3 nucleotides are TGCAGTGCCCTAGAATCCGGGGAGCTGTTTTTT. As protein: CSALESGELFF.

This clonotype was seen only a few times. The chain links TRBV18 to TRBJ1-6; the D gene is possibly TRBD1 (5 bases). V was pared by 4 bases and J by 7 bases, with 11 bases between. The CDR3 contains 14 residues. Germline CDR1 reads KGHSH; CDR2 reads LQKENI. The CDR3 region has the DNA TGTGCCAGCTCACAAGACAGCCTGAATTCACCCCTCCACTTT. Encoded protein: CASSQDSLNSPLHF.

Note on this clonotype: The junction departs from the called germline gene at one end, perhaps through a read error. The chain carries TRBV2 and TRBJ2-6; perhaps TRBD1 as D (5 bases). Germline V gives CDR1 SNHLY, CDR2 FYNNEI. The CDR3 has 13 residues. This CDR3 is CASRSSGASVLTF. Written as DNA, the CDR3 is TGTGCCAGCCGGAGCTCTGGGGCCAGCGTCCTGACTTTC.

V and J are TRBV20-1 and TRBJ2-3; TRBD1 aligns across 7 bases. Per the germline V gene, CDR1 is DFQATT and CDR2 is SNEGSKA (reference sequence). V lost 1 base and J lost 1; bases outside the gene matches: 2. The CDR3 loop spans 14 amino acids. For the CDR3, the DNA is TGCAGTGCTAGAGGACAGGGAGGCACAGATACGCAGTATTTT. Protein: CSARGQGGTDTQYF.

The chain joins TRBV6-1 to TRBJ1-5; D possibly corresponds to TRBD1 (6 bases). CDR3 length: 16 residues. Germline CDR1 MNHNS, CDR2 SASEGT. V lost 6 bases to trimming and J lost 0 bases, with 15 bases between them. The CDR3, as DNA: TGTGCCAGCAGACGTACAGGGAATGTTAGCAATCAGCCCCAGCATTTT. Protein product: CASRRTGNVSNQPQHF.

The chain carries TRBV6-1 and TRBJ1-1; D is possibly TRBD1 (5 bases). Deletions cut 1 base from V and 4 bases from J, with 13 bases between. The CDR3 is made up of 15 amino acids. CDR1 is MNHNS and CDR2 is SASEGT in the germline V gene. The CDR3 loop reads CASSEVGGRGTEAFF. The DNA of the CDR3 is TGTGCCAGCAGTGAAGTCGGCGGGAGGGGCACTGAAGCTTTCTTT.

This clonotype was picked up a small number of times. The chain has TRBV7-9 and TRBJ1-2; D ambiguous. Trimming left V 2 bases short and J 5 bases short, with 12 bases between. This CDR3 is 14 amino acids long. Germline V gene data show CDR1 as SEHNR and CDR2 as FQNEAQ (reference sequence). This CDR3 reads CASSLFAEVYGYTF. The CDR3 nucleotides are TGTGCCAGCAGCTTATTTGCAGAAGTATATGGCTACACCTTC.

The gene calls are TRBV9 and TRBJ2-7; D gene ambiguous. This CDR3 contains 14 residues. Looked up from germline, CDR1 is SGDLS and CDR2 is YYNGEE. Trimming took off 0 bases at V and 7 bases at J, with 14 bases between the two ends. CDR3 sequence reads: CASSVGNFHNEQYF. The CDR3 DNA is TGTGCCAGCAGCGTAGGAAACTTTCACAATGAGCAGTACTTC.

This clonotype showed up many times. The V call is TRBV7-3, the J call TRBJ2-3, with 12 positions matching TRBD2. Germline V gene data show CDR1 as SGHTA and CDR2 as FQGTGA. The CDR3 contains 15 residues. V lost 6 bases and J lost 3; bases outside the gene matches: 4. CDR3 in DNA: TGTGCCAGCAGTTTGACTAGCGGGAGAACAGATACGCAGTATTTT. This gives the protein CASSLTSGRTDTQYF.

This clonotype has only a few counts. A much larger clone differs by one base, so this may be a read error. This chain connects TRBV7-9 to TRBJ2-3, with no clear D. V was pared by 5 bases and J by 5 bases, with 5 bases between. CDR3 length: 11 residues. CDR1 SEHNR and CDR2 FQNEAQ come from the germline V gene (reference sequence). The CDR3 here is CASSQKDTQYF. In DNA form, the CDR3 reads TGTGCCAGCAGCCAGAAAGATACGCAGTATTTT.

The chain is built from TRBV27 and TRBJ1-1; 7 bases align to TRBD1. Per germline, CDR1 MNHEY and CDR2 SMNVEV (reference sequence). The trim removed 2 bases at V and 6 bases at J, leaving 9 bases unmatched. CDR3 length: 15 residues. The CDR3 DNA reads TGTGCCAGCAGTTTAGGAGACAGGGATTTCGCTGAAGCTTTCTTT. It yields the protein CASSLGDRDFAEAFF.

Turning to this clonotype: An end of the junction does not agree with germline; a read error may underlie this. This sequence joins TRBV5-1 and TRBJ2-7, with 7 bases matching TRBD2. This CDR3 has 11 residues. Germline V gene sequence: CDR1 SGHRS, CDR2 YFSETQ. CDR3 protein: CASSRDYKQYF. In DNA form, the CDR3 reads TGCGCCAGCAGTAGGGACTACAAGCAGTACTTC. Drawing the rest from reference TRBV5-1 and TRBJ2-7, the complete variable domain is KAGVTQTPRYLIKTRGQQVTLSCSPISGHRSVSWYQQTPGQGLQFLFEYFSETQRNKGNFPGRFSGRQFSNSRSEMNVSTLELGDSALYLCASSRDYKQYFGPGTRLTVT.

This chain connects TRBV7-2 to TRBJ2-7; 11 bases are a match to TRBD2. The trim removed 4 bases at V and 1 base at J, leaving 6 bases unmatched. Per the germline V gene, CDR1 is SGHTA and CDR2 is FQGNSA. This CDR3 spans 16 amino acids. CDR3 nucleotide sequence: TGTGCCAGCAGCTCAACTAGCGGGAGCTTGTCCTACGAGCAGTACTTC. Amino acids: CASSSTSGSLSYEQYF.

The CDR3 loop reads CSASRGETFF. The CDR3, as DNA: TGCAGTGCTTCTCGTGGAGAGACGTTCTTC. The chain couples TRBV20-1 to TRBJ2-1; D unresolved. This CDR3 has 10 residues. Trimming stripped 5 bases from V and 15 bases from J, with 14 bases between. Germline V gives CDR1 DFQATT, CDR2 SNEGSKA (reference sequence).

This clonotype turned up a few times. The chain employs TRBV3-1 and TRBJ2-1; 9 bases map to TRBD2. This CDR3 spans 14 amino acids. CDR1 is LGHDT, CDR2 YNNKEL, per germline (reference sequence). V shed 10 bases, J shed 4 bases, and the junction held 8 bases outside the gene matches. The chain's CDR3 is CATQAGGWYNEQFF. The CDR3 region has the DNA TGTGCCACACAAGCGGGGGGCTGGTACAATGAGCAGTTCTTC.

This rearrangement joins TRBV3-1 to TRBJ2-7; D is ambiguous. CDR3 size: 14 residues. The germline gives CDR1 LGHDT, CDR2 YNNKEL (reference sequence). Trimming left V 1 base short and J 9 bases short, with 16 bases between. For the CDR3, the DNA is TGTGCCAGCAGCCAAGGGCCCCTTAGTTTCGGGCAGTACTTC. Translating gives CASSQGPLSFGQYF.

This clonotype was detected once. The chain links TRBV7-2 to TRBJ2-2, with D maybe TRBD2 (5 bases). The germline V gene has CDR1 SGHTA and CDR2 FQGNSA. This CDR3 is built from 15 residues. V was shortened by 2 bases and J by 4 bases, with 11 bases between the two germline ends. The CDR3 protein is CASSLSPSSTGELFF. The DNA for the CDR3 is TGTGCCAGCAGCTTATCTCCTAGCAGCACCGGGGAGCTGTTTTTT.

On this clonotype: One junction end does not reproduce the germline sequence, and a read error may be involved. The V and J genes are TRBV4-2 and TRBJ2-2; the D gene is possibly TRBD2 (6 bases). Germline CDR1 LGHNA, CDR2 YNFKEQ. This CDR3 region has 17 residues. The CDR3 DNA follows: TGTGCAAGCAGCCAAGATCGGGCGGAGGGAAGCACCGGGGAGCTGTTTTTT. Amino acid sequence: CASSQDRAEGSTGELFF.

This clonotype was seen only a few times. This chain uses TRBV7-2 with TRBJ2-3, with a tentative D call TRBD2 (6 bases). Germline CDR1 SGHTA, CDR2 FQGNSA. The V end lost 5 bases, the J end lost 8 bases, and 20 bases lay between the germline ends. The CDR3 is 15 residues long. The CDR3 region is CASSPTWASVSTQYF. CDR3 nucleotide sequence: TGTGCCAGCAGCCCGACTTGGGCTAGCGTTAGTACGCAGTATTTT.

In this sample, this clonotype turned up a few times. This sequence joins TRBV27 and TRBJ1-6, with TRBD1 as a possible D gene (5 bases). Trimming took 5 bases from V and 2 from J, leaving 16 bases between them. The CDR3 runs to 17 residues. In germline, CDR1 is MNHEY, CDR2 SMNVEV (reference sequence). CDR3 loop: CASSRDLAGAYNSPLHF. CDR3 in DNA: TGTGCCAGCAGTAGGGACCTCGCCGGGGCCTATAATTCACCCCTCCACTTT.

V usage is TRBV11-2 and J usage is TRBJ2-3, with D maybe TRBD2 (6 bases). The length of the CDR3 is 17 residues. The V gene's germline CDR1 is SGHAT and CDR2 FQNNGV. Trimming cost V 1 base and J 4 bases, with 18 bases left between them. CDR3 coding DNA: TGTGCCAGCAGCTTAGTCCAGGGACCCGGGGGTCCAGATACGCAGTATTTT. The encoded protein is CASSLVQGPGGPDTQYF.

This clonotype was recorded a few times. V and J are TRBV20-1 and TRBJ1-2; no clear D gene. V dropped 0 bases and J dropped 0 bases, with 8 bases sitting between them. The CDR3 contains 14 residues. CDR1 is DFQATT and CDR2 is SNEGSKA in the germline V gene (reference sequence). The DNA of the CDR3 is TGCAGTGCTAGAGAGACAAACACTAACTATGGCTACACCTTC. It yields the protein CSARETNTNYGYTF.

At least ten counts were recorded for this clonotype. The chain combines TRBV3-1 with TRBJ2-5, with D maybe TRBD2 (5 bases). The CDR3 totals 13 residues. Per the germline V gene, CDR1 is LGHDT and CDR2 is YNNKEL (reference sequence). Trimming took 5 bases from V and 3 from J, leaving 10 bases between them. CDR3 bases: TGTGCCAGCAGCGATACTAGTAAAGAGACCCAGTACTTC. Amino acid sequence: CASSDTSKETQYF.

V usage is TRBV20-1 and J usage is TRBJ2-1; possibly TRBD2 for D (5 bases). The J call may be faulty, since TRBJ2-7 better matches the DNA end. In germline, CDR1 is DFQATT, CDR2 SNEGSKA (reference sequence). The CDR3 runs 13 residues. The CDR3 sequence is CSASPSSYNEQYF. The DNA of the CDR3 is TGCAGTGCTAGTCCTAGCTCCTACAATGAGCAGTACTTC.

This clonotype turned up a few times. The DNA for the CDR3 is TGCAGCGTTCTCAACAGAGGGAACACTGAAGCTTTCTTT. This translates into CSVLNRGNTEAFF. This chain uses TRBV29-1 with TRBJ1-1; unclear D gene. V lost 5 bases and J lost 1, with 11 bases in between. CDR1 SQVTM and CDR2 ANQGSEA come from the germline V gene. The CDR3 consists of 13 residues.

CDR3 nucleotides: TGTGCCAGCAGTGAATTGGTGGCCAGCAATGAGCAGTTCTTC. As protein: CASSELVASNEQFF. The chain employs TRBV2 and TRBJ2-1; D gene uncertain. The CDR3 covers 14 residues. Trimming stripped 2 bases from V and 6 bases from J, with 11 bases between. Germline loops: CDR1 SNHLY, CDR2 FYNNEI.

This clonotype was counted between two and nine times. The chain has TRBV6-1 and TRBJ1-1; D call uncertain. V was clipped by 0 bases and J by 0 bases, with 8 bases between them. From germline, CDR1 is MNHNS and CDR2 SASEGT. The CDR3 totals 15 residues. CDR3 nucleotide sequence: TGTGCCAGCAGTGAAGCTCCAGGCATGAACACTGAAGCTTTCTTT. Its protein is CASSEAPGMNTEAFF.

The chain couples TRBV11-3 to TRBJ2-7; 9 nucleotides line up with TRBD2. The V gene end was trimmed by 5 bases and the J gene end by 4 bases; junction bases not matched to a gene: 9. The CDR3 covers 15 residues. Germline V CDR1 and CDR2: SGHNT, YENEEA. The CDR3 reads CASSQRTGLAYEQYF. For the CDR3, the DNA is TGTGCCAGCAGCCAGAGAACGGGACTAGCTTACGAGCAGTACTTC.

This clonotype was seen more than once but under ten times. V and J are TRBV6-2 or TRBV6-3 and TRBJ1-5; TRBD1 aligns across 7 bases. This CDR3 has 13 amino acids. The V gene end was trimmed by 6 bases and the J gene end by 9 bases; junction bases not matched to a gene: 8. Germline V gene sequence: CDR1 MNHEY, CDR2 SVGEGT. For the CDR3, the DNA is TGTGCCAGCAGCGGACAGGCGGATCGGCCCCAGCATTTT. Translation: CASSGQADRPQHF.

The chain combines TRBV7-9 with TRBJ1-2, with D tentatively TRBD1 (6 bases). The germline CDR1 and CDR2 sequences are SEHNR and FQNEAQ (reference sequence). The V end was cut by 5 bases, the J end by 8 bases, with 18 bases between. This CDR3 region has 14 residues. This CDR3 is CASSLQGRESGYTF. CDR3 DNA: TGTGCCAGCAGCCTCCAGGGGAGGGAGAGCGGCTACACCTTC.

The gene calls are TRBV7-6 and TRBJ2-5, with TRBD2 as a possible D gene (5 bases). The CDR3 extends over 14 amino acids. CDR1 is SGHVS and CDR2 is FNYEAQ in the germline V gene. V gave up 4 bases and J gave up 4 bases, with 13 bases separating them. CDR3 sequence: CASSSESRGETQYF. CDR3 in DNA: TGTGCCAGCAGCTCTGAAAGTCGGGGAGAGACCCAGTACTTC.